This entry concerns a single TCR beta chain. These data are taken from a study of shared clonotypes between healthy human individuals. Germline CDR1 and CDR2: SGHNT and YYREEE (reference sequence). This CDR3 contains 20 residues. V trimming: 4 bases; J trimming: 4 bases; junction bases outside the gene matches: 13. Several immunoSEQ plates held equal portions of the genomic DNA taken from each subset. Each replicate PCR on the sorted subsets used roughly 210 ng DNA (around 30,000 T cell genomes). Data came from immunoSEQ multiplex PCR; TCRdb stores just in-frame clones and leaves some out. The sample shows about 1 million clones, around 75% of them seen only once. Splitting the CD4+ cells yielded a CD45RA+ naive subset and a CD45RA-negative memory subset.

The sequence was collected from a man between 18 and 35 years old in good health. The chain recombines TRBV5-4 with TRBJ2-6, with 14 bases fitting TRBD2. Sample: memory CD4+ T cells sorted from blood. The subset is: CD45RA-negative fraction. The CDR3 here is CASSTAGSTSGRAGANVLTF. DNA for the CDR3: TGTGCCAGCAGCACTGCAGGTTCGACTAGCGGGAGGGCCGGGGCCAACGTCCTGACTTTC.